These 27 T cell receptor beta chains share one sample of origin, sequenced in a study of beta chain features in type 1 diabetes. The sequenced template was cDNA made from the entire isolated RNA. The table came from immunoSEQ multiplex PCR; TCRdb's copy has only in-frame clones and leaves some out. The table includes 25,000 or so clones, almost 70% detected once. Sequences were obtained from Tregs from blood. The origin of the receptors is a woman between 35 and 50 years old in good health.

The chain employs TRBV6-1 and TRBJ1-2, with 8 bases identical to TRBD1. CDR3 length: 15 amino acids. J was trimmed by 5 bases and V by 6 bases; bases with no gene match: 11. CDR1 and CDR2 from the germline V gene are MNHNS and SASEGT. In DNA, the CDR3 is TGTGCCAGCAGCTACGGGTCTGGACAGGGTTATGGCTACACCTTC. Protein: CASSYGSGQGYGYTF.

This sequence joins TRBV6-1 and TRBJ1-2; D is perhaps TRBD1 (5 bases). In germline, CDR1 is MNHNS, CDR2 SASEGT. V was trimmed by 6 bases and J by 6 bases, leaving 14 bases between them. The CDR3 runs 13 residues. The CDR3 is CASRAQGWDGYTF. The CDR3 nucleotides are TGTGCCAGCAGGGCTCAGGGTTGGGATGGCTACACCTTC.

This clone was recorded only once. The chain uses TRBV6-1 and TRBJ2-4; D uncertain. V was trimmed by 3 bases and J by 0 bases, leaving 6 bases between them. This CDR3 is 14 amino acids long. Germline V lookup: CDR1 MNHNS, CDR2 SASEGT. CDR3 DNA: TGTGCCAGCAGTGAGTGGAGAGCCAAAAACATTCAGTACTTC. It specifies CASSEWRAKNIQYF.

The rearrangement links TRBV6-4 to TRBJ2-7, with D possibly being TRBD1 (6 bases). The CDR3 spans 13 residues. Trimming took off 2 bases at V and 7 bases at J, with 12 bases between the two ends. CDR1 MRHNA and CDR2 SNTAGT come from the germline V gene. The CDR3 loop reads CASSDRQGREQYF. The CDR3, as DNA: TGTGCCAGCAGTGACCGTCAGGGGCGGGAGCAGTACTTC.

This clone was counted between two and nine times. This chain links TRBV7-8 with TRBJ1-5; TRBD1 aligns across 9 bases. The CDR3 covers 15 residues. V was clipped by 4 bases and J by 4 bases; unmatched bases: 5. Per the germline V gene, CDR1 is SGHVS and CDR2 is FQNEAQ. The CDR3 nucleotides are TGTGCCAGCAGCTCTGGGACAGGGAGGAATCAGCCCCAGCATTTT. Encoded protein: CASSSGTGRNQPQHF.

The J gene is TRBJ2-2, the V gene TRBV5-6; no firm D call. This CDR3 comprises 17 residues. V lost 0 bases and J 0 bases, leaving 12 bases between the germline ends. In germline, CDR1 is SGHDT, CDR2 YYEEEE. As DNA, the CDR3 is TGTGCCAGCAGCTTGGTCGTGAACCTATCGAACACCGGGGAGCTGTTTTTT. This gives the protein CASSLVVNLSNTGELFF. The complete variable domain, with remaining parts taken from reference TRBV5-6 and TRBJ2-2, reads DAGVTQSPTHLIKTRGQQVTLRCSPKSGHDTVSWYQQALGQGPQFIFQYYEEEERQRGNFPDRFSGHQFPNYSSELNVNALLLGDSALYLCASSLVVNLSNTGELFFGEGSRLTVL.

The chain employs TRBV6-5 and TRBJ2-3; a possible D gene is TRBD2 (6 bases). The CDR3 consists of 14 residues. Per the germline V gene, CDR1 is MNHEY and CDR2 is SVGAGI. V lost 4 bases, J lost 0 bases, and 8 bases lay in between. The CDR3 sequence: CASSWGDSTDTQYF. The CDR3 DNA sequence: TGTGCCAGCAGTTGGGGGGATAGCACAGATACGCAGTATTTT.

This clone was found a few times. The chain recombines TRBV7-6 with TRBJ2-1; TRBD1 matches at 10 bases. The CDR3 totals 16 residues. V dropped 3 bases and J dropped 3; count of bases not matched to a gene: 5. CDR1 is SGHVS, CDR2 FNYEAQ, per germline. The CDR3 nucleotides read TGTGCCAGCAGCTTGGGACAGGGGTTGGGCTACAATGAGCAGTTCTTC. Protein sequence: CASSLGQGLGYNEQFF. The whole variable domain, filled in from reference TRBV7-6 and TRBJ2-1, reads GAGVSQSPRYKVTKRGQDVALRCDPISGHVSLYWYRQALGQGPEFLTYFNYEAQQDKSGLPNDRFSAERPEGSISTLTIQRTEQRDSAMYRCASSLGQGLGYNEQFFGPGTRLTVL.

This clone has just one count. V usage is TRBV19 and J usage is TRBJ2-3, with D tentatively TRBD2 (7 bases). This CDR3 spans 15 amino acids. The germline V and J ends were trimmed by 3 bases and 2 bases, with 12 bases remaining between them. From germline, CDR1 is LNHDA and CDR2 SQIVND (reference sequence). This chain's CDR3 is CASSILAGATDTQYF. CDR3 bases: TGTGCCAGTAGTATTTTGGCGGGGGCCACAGATACGCAGTATTTT.

In this sample, this clone turned up once. The chain links TRBV7-8 to TRBJ1-5, with a possible D match to TRBD1 (5 bases). The CDR3 has 15 residues. Germline CDR1 is SGHVS and CDR2 is FQNEAQ. Trimming took off 4 bases at V and 3 bases at J, with 13 bases between the two ends. CDR3 DNA sequence: TGTGCCAGCAGCTCAAGTCGACAGTCCAATCAGCCCCAGCATTTT. Its protein is CASSSSRQSNQPQHF.

The rearrangement links TRBV5-1 to TRBJ2-5; 9 nucleotides match TRBD1. Trimming cost V 0 bases and J 2 bases; bases outside gene matches: 14. The CDR3 length is 19 residues. Germline V gene data show CDR1 as SGHRS and CDR2 as YFSETQ. Here the CDR3 DNA reads TGCGCCAGCAGCTTGGTCCTGGACTTCGGGGACAGGGAACAAGAGACCCAGTACTTC. The encoded protein is CASSLVLDFGDREQETQYF.

The rearrangement links TRBV10-3 to TRBJ1-1, with no clear D. The germline V gene has CDR1 ENHRY and CDR2 SYGVKD. CDR3 length equals 14 residues. Trimming removed 2 bases at V and 0 bases at J, with 7 bases between. CDR3 protein: CAISEDILNTEAFF. In DNA, the CDR3 is TGTGCCATCAGTGAGGACATATTGAACACTGAAGCTTTCTTT.

The V and J genes are TRBV6-5 and TRBJ2-5; maybe TRBD2 (6 bases). V shed 7 bases and J shed 2 bases, with 11 bases lying between them. The germline gives CDR1 MNHEY, CDR2 SVGAGI. CDR3 length equals 13 residues. For the CDR3, the DNA is TGTGCCAGCAAGGATGGGGGGCAAGAGACCCAGTACTTC. Protein: CASKDGGQETQYF.

This sequence joins TRBV27 and TRBJ1-1, with D unclear. The CDR3 has 14 amino acids. Trimming removed 6 bases at V and 3 bases at J, with 14 bases between. CDR1 and CDR2 from the germline V gene are MNHEY and SMNVEV (reference sequence). The CDR3 DNA reads as TGTGCCAGCAGCACCCATAAGGAGTACACTGAAGCTTTCTTT. Its protein product is CASSTHKEYTEAFF.

Only a few counts were recorded for this clone. This sequence joins TRBV13 and TRBJ2-3; 9 nucleotides match TRBD2. The V gene's germline CDR1 is PRHDT and CDR2 FYEKMQ (reference sequence). The CDR3 is 17 amino acids. Trimming removed 0 bases from V and 4 bases from J; junction bases left unmatched: 8. CDR3 sequence (DNA): TGTGCCAGCAGCTTAGGCCTCCCAATAGCGGGGGCAGATACGCAGTATTTT. As protein: CASSLGLPIAGADTQYF.

The chain joins TRBV5-1 to TRBJ2-2; 9 bases are a match to TRBD1. This CDR3 comprises 15 residues. Germline CDR1 reads SGHRS; CDR2 reads YFSETQ. V lost 4 bases and J lost 1; bases outside the gene matches: 2. The CDR3 reads CASSQGQGNTGELFF. The DNA of the CDR3 is TGCGCCAGCAGCCAGGGACAGGGGAACACCGGGGAGCTGTTTTTT.

CDR3 protein: CASSLYRLSEQYF. CDR3 DNA: TGTGCCAGCAGTCTCTACCGATTAAGCGAGCAGTACTTC. J is TRBJ2-7 and V is TRBV28; D gene unclear. Trimming took 5 bases from V and 6 from J, leaving 14 bases between them. This CDR3 has 13 residues. Germline values: CDR1 MDHEN, CDR2 SYDVKM.

The chain combines TRBV7-2 with TRBJ2-2, with 7 positions matching TRBD1. V gave up 5 bases and J gave up 1 base; unmatched junction bases: 16. The V gene's germline CDR1 is SGHTA and CDR2 FQGNSA. The CDR3 has 19 residues. The CDR3 protein is CASSPKKYSTGKNTGELFF. Here the CDR3 DNA reads TGTGCCAGCAGCCCCAAAAAATATTCGACAGGGAAGAACACCGGGGAGCTGTTTTTT.

The chain recombines TRBV5-1 with TRBJ2-1, with TRBD2 matching 10 bases. The CDR3 extends over 14 amino acids. After removal of 0 bases from V and 10 bases from J, the junction contained 4 bases not matched to a gene. The V gene's germline CDR1 is SGHRS and CDR2 YFSETQ. The CDR3, as DNA: TGCGCCAGCAGCTTGGGGCTAGCGGGGGCCGAGCAGTTCTTC. It specifies CASSLGLAGAEQFF.

This clone appeared a few times. This sequence joins TRBV5-1 and TRBJ1-6; D is unresolved. The ends were cut back, 0 bases at V and 10 bases at J, with 14 bases in the middle. Germline values: CDR1 SGHRS, CDR2 YFSETQ. The CDR3 has 15 amino acids. CDR3 residues: CASSLDPGFGSPLHF. The CDR3 nucleotides are TGCGCCAGCAGCTTGGATCCGGGATTCGGATCACCCCTCCACTTT.

This rearrangement joins TRBV13 to TRBJ2-7; 11 bases are a match to TRBD2. The CDR3 runs 18 residues. The germline CDR1 and CDR2 sequences are PRHDT and FYEKMQ (reference sequence). The V and J ends lost 4 bases and 4 bases, in that order; junction bases with no gene match: 15. The CDR3 reads CASSSPLGQLAGDYEQYF. CDR3 nucleotides: TGTGCCAGCAGCTCCCCCTTAGGGCAACTAGCGGGGGATTACGAGCAGTACTTC.

V gene TRBV7-2 combines with J gene TRBJ2-3; D is unclear. The CDR3 is 17 amino acids. Trimming cost V 1 base and J 2 bases, with 16 bases left between them. CDR1 is SGHTA, CDR2 FQGNSA, per germline. The chain's CDR3 is CASSLEARGFPTDTQYF. Written as DNA, the CDR3 is TGTGCCAGCAGCTTAGAGGCCCGAGGATTTCCCACAGATACGCAGTATTTT. The whole variable domain, filled in from reference TRBV7-2 and TRBJ2-3, reads GAGVSQSPSNKVTEKGKDVELRCDPISGHTALYWYRQSLGQGLEFLIYFQGNSAPDKSGLPSDRFSAERTGGSVSTLTIQRTQQEDSAVYLCASSLEARGFPTDTQYFGPGTRLTVL.

In this sample, this clone turned up a few times. The chain combines TRBV7-2 with TRBJ2-2; D not resolved. CDR1 and CDR2 (germline): SGHTA, FQGNSA. This CDR3 comprises 13 residues. The ends were cut back, 5 bases at V and 7 bases at J, with 11 bases in the middle. CDR3 sequence: CASSAERSGELFF. The CDR3 bases are TGTGCCAGCAGCGCAGAAAGGAGCGGGGAGCTGTTTTTT.

Concerning this clone itself: At one of its ends the junction is not consistent with the germline gene, which may arise from a read error. The chain recombines TRBV5-4 with TRBJ2-1, with D perhaps matching TRBD2 (6 bases). The germline gives CDR1 SGHNT, CDR2 YYREEE (reference sequence). This CDR3 contains 13 residues. As DNA, the CDR3 is TGTGCCAGCACCTTGGATGGGCGGGGCGAGCAGTTCTTC. Encoded protein: CASTLDGRGEQFF.

V usage is TRBV18 and J usage is TRBJ2-7; TRBD1 aligns across 8 bases. Germline V CDR1 and CDR2: KGHSH, LQKENI. V gave up 3 bases and J gave up 3 bases; unmatched junction bases: 10. CDR3 length equals 16 residues. CDR3 region: CASSPGTGLGGYEQYF. The CDR3 bases are TGTGCCAGCTCACCTGGGACAGGTCTGGGGGGCTACGAGCAGTACTTC.

The chain uses TRBV5-1 and TRBJ2-7; D possibly corresponds to TRBD1 (5 bases). Germline V gene lookup returns CDR1 SGHRS and CDR2 YFSETQ. V was cut by 5 bases and J by 2 bases, with 17 bases left in between. CDR3 length: 15 amino acids. CDR3 sequence: CASRSDSPLTYEQYF. CDR3 nucleotides: TGCGCCAGCAGATCCGACAGCCCACTCACCTACGAGCAGTACTTC.

The CDR3 loop is CASSTQGQGEEQYF. CDR3 DNA sequence: TGTGCCAGTAGTACCCAGGGACAGGGTGAAGAGCAGTACTTC. The V gene is TRBV19, the J gene TRBJ2-7, with 9 bases lining up with TRBD1. CDR1 and CDR2 from the germline V gene are LNHDA and SQIVND (reference sequence). This CDR3 region has 14 residues. Trimming removed 4 bases from V and 7 bases from J; junction bases left unmatched: 8.